The 19 T cell receptor beta chains reported below all come from one sample, sequenced in a study of cytomegalovirus exposure and HLA in healthy donors. PCR used 60 Vbeta primers and 13 Jbeta primers. Sequencing used immunoSEQ multiplex PCR; TCRdb keeps in-frame clones, though not all of them. The data show roughly 150,000 clones, with 65% to 90% seen just once and less than 2.5% held by the top ten. Sequenced input: PBMCs. Receptor source: a male donor in good health and CMV-seronegative.

Concerning this clone itself: Different DNA sequences within this sample yield the same CDR3. The genes are TRBV5-1 and TRBJ2-5; unclear D gene. The V gene's germline CDR1 is SGHRS and CDR2 YFSETQ. Trimming shortened V by 2 bases and J by 4 bases, and 9 bases separated the two germline ends. The CDR3 covers 13 residues. CDR3 nucleotide sequence: TGCGCCAGCAGCTTTGTCCCCAGAGAGACCCAGTACTTC. Protein product: CASSFVPRETQYF.

This chain joins TRBV6-5 and TRBJ1-6; D ambiguous. The germline V gene encodes CDR1 MNHEY and CDR2 SVGAGI. Trimming removed 0 bases from V and 8 bases from J, with 11 bases in between. This CDR3 region has 15 residues. The CDR3 sequence is CASSYSHEGYSPLHF. As DNA, the CDR3 is TGTGCCAGCAGTTACTCACACGAGGGATATTCACCCCTCCACTTT.

The chain employs TRBV6-5 and TRBJ2-5, with 7 bases identical to TRBD1. The J call is in doubt because the DNA end fits TRBJ2-7 better. CDR1 MNHEY and CDR2 SVGAGI come from the germline V gene. CDR3 length equals 13 residues. In DNA form, the CDR3 reads TGTGCCAGCACCCGACAGGGTTTCTACGAGCAGTACTTC. This gives the protein CASTRQGFYEQYF.

V and J are TRBV25-1 and TRBJ2-2, with TRBD1 matching 10 bases. V trimming: 1 base; J trimming: 2 bases; junction bases outside the gene matches: 4. Germline V CDR1 and CDR2: MGHDK, SYGVNS. This CDR3 contains 17 residues. CDR3: CASSELGDRGNTGELFF. In DNA form, the CDR3 reads TGTGCCAGCAGTGAATTAGGGGACAGGGGAAACACCGGGGAGCTGTTTTTT.

The V and J genes are TRBV4-2 and TRBJ2-3; 10 nucleotides align to TRBD2. CDR1 is LGHNA and CDR2 is YNFKEQ in the germline V gene. The CDR3 covers 15 residues. With 6 bases clipped from V and 4 bases from J, the junction kept 7 bases outside the gene matches. In nucleotides, the CDR3 is TGTGCCAGCAGACCGGCCAGCGGGGGGGCAGATACGCAGTATTTT. Translated: CASRPASGGADTQYF.

The gene calls are TRBV10-3 and TRBJ1-1; possible D gene TRBD1, 6 bases. The germline V gene has CDR1 ENHRY and CDR2 SYGVKD. V was shortened by 1 base and J by 5 bases, with 14 bases between the two germline ends. The CDR3 extends over 15 amino acids. The CDR3 bases are TGTGCCATCAGTGAGTTGGGAGGGGGGGTAACTGAAGCTTTCTTT. It specifies CAISELGGGVTEAFF.

The chain employs TRBV7-2 and TRBJ1-4; 7 bases agree with TRBD1. Germline V gene lookup returns CDR1 SGHTA and CDR2 FQGNSA. The CDR3 contains 14 residues. J was trimmed by 5 bases and V by 5 bases; bases with no gene match: 5. CDR3 residues: CASSNDRENEKLFF. CDR3 nucleotides: TGTGCCAGCAGCAATGACAGGGAGAATGAAAAACTGTTTTTT. The complete variable domain, with remaining parts taken from reference TRBV7-2 and TRBJ1-4, reads GAGVSQSPSNKVTEKGKDVELRCDPISGHTALYWYRQSLGQGLEFLIYFQGNSAPDKSGLPSDRFSAERTGGSVSTLTIQRTQQEDSAVYLCASSNDRENEKLFFGSGTQLSVL.

The chain joins TRBV27 to TRBJ1-6; D gene unclear. Germline CDR1 MNHEY, CDR2 SMNVEV (reference sequence). Trimming took 0 bases from V and 7 from J, leaving 10 bases between them. The CDR3 length is 15 residues. DNA of the CDR3: TGTGCCAGCAGTTTATCGAGACGGCGGAATTCACCCCTCCACTTT. This encodes CASSLSRRRNSPLHF.

This clone came up once. The rearrangement uses TRBV6-5 and TRBJ2-7, with D possibly TRBD1 on 5 matching bases. V lost 5 bases to trimming and J lost 2 bases, with 10 bases between them. The CDR3 spans 13 residues. The germline V gene has CDR1 MNHEY and CDR2 SVGAGI. The CDR3 coding sequence is TGTGCCAGCAGTACAGGACCTACCTACGAGCAGTACTTC. Translating gives CASSTGPTYEQYF.

V and J are TRBV5-4 and TRBJ1-5; D is unresolved. The CDR3 runs 13 residues. Deletions cut 0 bases from V and 5 bases from J, with 6 bases between. The germline V gene has CDR1 SGHNT and CDR2 YYREEE (reference sequence). CDR3 sequence reads: CASSLDGDQPQHF. Here the CDR3 DNA reads TGTGCCAGCAGCTTGGATGGAGATCAGCCCCAGCATTTT.

The chain combines TRBV6-4 with TRBJ1-5; 9 positions match TRBD1. Germline V gives CDR1 MRHNA, CDR2 SNTAGT. J gave up 8 bases and V 2 bases, and 10 bases lay outside the gene matches. The CDR3 loop spans 16 amino acids. CDR3 protein: CASSDREQGAWEPQHF. The CDR3, as DNA: TGTGCCAGCAGTGACCGAGAACAGGGGGCCTGGGAGCCCCAGCATTTT.

This chain connects TRBV19 to TRBJ1-6, with 9 bases identical to TRBD1. Per the germline V gene, CDR1 is LNHDA and CDR2 is SQIVND (reference sequence). The CDR3 has 13 residues. DNA for the CDR3: TGTGCTTCGCGGGGACAGGGTGACTCACCCCTCCACTTT. It translates to CASRGQGDSPLHF. The whole variable domain, remainder taken from reference TRBV19 and TRBJ1-6, is DGGITQSPKYLFRKEGQNVTLSCEQNLNHDAMYWYRQDPGQGLRLIYYSQIVNDFQKGDIAEGYSVSREKKESFPLTVTSAQKNPTAFYLCASRGQGDSPLHFGNGTRLTVT.

This chain joins TRBV29-1 and TRBJ1-4; D ambiguous. CDR1 and CDR2 (germline): SQVTM, ANQGSEA. Trimming left V 2 bases short and J 0 bases short, with 7 bases between. CDR3 size: 14 residues. In nucleotides, the CDR3 is TGCAGCGTTGAACGGGTTGCAACTAATGAAAAACTGTTTTTT. Translated, it gives CSVERVATNEKLFF.

The genes are TRBV6-5 and TRBJ2-3; the D gene is possibly TRBD2 (6 bases). The CDR3 is 15 residues long. Trimming shortened V by 0 bases and J by 4 bases, and 11 bases separated the two germline ends. Germline CDR1 is MNHEY and CDR2 is SVGAGI. The CDR3 is CASSYSPGTPDTQYF. The CDR3 nucleotides are TGTGCCAGCAGTTACTCACCCGGGACTCCAGATACGCAGTATTTT.

The chain employs TRBV5-4 and TRBJ2-2, with 7 bases fitting TRBD2. Germline CDR1 and CDR2: SGHNT and YYREEE (reference sequence). The V gene end was trimmed by 4 bases and the J gene end by 4 bases; junction bases not matched to a gene: 4. The CDR3 has 14 residues. The CDR3 DNA sequence: TGTGCCAGCAGCCCAACGGGGGGCACCGGGGAGCTGTTTTTT. This codes for CASSPTGGTGELFF.

This clone was recorded a few times. The chain combines TRBV2 with TRBJ2-7; 12 bases line up with TRBD1. From germline, CDR1 is SNHLY and CDR2 FYNNEI. This CDR3 has 16 residues. J lost 6 bases, V lost 0 bases, and 6 bases had no gene match. The CDR3 loop is CASSEARDRGRSEQYF. As DNA, the CDR3 is TGTGCCAGCAGTGAAGCCCGGGACAGGGGGCGAAGCGAGCAGTACTTC.

V is TRBV5-8 and J is TRBJ1-3; D uncertain. Germline values: CDR1 SGHTS, CDR2 YDEGEE. V lost 0 bases and J 0 bases, leaving 10 bases between the germline ends. The length of the CDR3 is 16 residues. CDR3 residues: CASSLDSTVSGNTIYF. The CDR3 DNA sequence: TGTGCCAGCAGCTTGGACTCTACAGTCTCTGGAAACACCATATATTTT. The full variable domain, with the rest looked up from reference TRBV5-8 and TRBJ1-3, is EAGVTQSPTHLIKTRGQQATLRCSPISGHTSVYWYQQALGLGLQFLLWYDEGEERNRGNFPPRFSGRQFPNYSSELNVNALELEDSALYLCASSLDSTVSGNTIYFGEGSWLTVV.

This chain connects TRBV5-1 to TRBJ1-1, with D perhaps matching TRBD1 (6 bases). The ends were cut back, 8 bases at V and 5 bases at J, with 16 bases in the middle. The CDR3 consists of 13 residues. Germline V gene lookup returns CDR1 SGHRS and CDR2 YFSETQ. The CDR3 coding sequence is TGCGCCAGTCGGGACACCCTGGGGACTGAAGCTTTCTTT. This encodes CASRDTLGTEAFF.

This clone was seen a single time. Written as DNA, the CDR3 is TGTGCCAGCAGCGTAGTCGGACAGGGGGCAACAGATACGCAGTATTTT. Protein: CASSVVGQGATDTQYF. V gene TRBV9 combines with J gene TRBJ2-3; 11 positions agree with TRBD1. V dropped 0 bases and J dropped 3; count of bases not matched to a gene: 3. CDR1 SGDLS and CDR2 YYNGEE come from the germline V gene. This CDR3 is 16 amino acids long.